Below, 5 T cell receptor beta chains from the same sample are listed, as sequenced in a study of T cell repertoires in cytomegalovirus infection. TCRdb reprocessed the reads via MiXCR and lists one record per CDR3 protein. The table lists about 260,000 distinct CDR3 sequences, around 9% of them singletons. Material for sequencing was PBMCs. All receptors come from a human donor in good health (CMV status not recorded). Some clones in this sample may be carry-over from other donors' samples.

The chain carries TRBV7-9 and TRBJ1-6; perhaps TRBD1 as D (5 bases). The CDR3 covers 14 residues. Trimming took off 4 bases at V and 7 bases at J, with 11 bases between the two ends. Looked up from germline, CDR1 is SEHNR and CDR2 is FQNEAQ (reference sequence). The CDR3: CASSSATVNSPLHF. The CDR3 DNA reads as TGTGCCAGCAGCTCTGCGACAGTAAATTCACCCCTCCACTTT.

This chain joins TRBV19 and TRBJ2-1; TRBD2 agrees at 8 bases. The CDR3 spans 18 residues. V lost 1 base and J lost 0; bases outside the gene matches: 8. CDR1 and CDR2 from the germline V gene are LNHDA and SQIVND (reference sequence). The CDR3 DNA sequence: TGTGCCAGTAGTATAGGTGCGGGGGGCCAGGGCTCCTACAATGAGCAGTTCTTC. Encoded protein: CASSIGAGGQGSYNEQFF.

The genes are TRBV11-2 and TRBJ2-7; a possible D gene is TRBD2 (6 bases). CDR1 and CDR2 from the germline V gene are SGHAT and FQNNGV. The CDR3 is 15 residues long. The V end was cut by 6 bases, the J end by 1 base, with 16 bases between. The CDR3 nucleotides are TGTGCCAGCAGTCTCGTGGGGGGAAGATCCTACGAGCAGTACTTC. Its translation: CASSLVGGRSYEQYF.

The chain combines TRBV20-1 with TRBJ2-6; tentative D call: TRBD1 (5 bases). The CDR3 sequence is 13 residues long. Germline CDR1 reads DFQATT; CDR2 reads SNEGSKA (reference sequence). Trimming shortened V by 5 bases and J by 9 bases, and 14 bases separated the two germline ends. CDR3 protein: CSAPSQGSNVLTF. As DNA, the CDR3 is TGCAGTGCTCCCAGCCAGGGTAGCAACGTCCTGACTTTC.

This clonotype has a count of ten or more. The rearrangement links TRBV7-9 to TRBJ2-2, with D hard to call. CDR1 SEHNR and CDR2 FQNEAQ come from the germline V gene (reference sequence). Trimming cost V 7 bases and J 7 bases, with 7 bases left between them. The CDR3 runs 11 residues. The CDR3 is CASIGIGELFF. The DNA of the CDR3 is TGTGCCAGCATTGGCATCGGGGAGCTGTTTTTT.